This TCR beta chain originates from a study of blood T cell repertoires in COVID-19. Whole-study context: The cDNA or gDNA used as material had been derived from T cells, B-cell-depleted T cells, or PBMCs.

The CDR3 extends over 15 amino acids. From germline, CDR1 is SGHNT and CDR2 YYREEE (reference sequence). The V and J ends lost 4 bases and 3 bases, in that order; junction bases with no gene match: 4. In the original processing: Estimated nucleated cell counts came from reference gene primer amplification. Assay used: immunoSEQ multiplex PCR; TCRdb lists only in-frame clones, some missing. V, J and clone size were drawn from that table, and D and trimming were deduced from the DNA. This table has some 250,000 clones, approximately 88% appearing once. J is TRBJ2-1 and V is TRBV5-4; 10 positions match TRBD1. The receptor was isolated from a woman aged 25 to 39 with acute or convalescent COVID-19. Sequenced input: peripheral blood. The CDR3 reads CASSVGQGVYNEQFF. CDR3 DNA sequence: TGTGCCAGCAGCGTAGGACAGGGGGTCTACAATGAGCAGTTCTTC.